The rows below give T cell receptor beta chains drawn from one sample of a study of blood T cell repertoires in COVID-19. The repertoire was sequenced with immunoSEQ multiplex PCR; TCRdb's copy has only in-frame clones and lacks some. The sample includes 200,000 to 250,000 clones, approximately 80% of them seen just once. Sequencing was performed on PBMCs or T cells enriched from blood (not recorded which). These receptors came from a man aged 25 to 45 with acute COVID-19. The CDR3 runs from the conserved cysteine through the conserved F or W. The D gene is left open where the match is weak. Clone size appears in some rows only: once, few, many, or a class for an expanded clone.

TRBV9,TRBJ1-2,-,-,TGTGCCAGCAGCGTAGGCGCTTATATTAACTATGGCTACACCTTC,CASSVGAYINYGYTF
TRBV11-2,TRBJ1-1,-,-,TGTGCCAGCAGCCGATGGGGGGGGATTCTTACTGAAGCTTTCTTT,CASSRWGGILTEAFF
TRBV6-6,TRBJ2-2,-,-,TGTGCCAGCAGTTGGCTAGGGGCTAACACCGGGGAGCTGTTTTTT,CASSWLGANTGELFF
TRBV5-1,TRBJ2-5,-,-,TGCGCCAGCAGCTTGGGACACGAATTAGGTAGCCAGTACTTC,CASSLGHELGSQYF
TRBV19,TRBJ1-5,-,TRBD1,TGTGCCAGTAATACGTTAGGGGGGACAGCCAAAAATCAGCCCCAGCATTTT,CASNTLGGTAKNQPQHF
TRBV24-1,TRBJ1-1,-,TRBD1,TGTGCCACCAGTGATCGGGACAGAAAAAACACTGAAGCTTTCTTT,CATSDRDRKNTEAFF
TRBV5-1,TRBJ2-7,-,-,TGCGCCAGCAGCGCAGCTGACAGAAACCCCGAGCAGTACTTC,CASSAADRNPEQYF
TRBV7-3,TRBJ1-3,-,-,TGTGCCAGCAGCGCCGCCGGGGGTATCGGAAACACCATATATTTT,CASSAAGGIGNTIYF
TRBV7-9,TRBJ1-1,-,-,TGTGCCAGCAGCTTAGGGCTGCCCGAAGCTTTCTTT,CASSLGLPEAFF
TRBV3-1/TRBV3-2,TRBJ2-7,-,TRBD1,TGTGCCAGCAGCGAAGGGACAGTTGCGTACGGCGAGCAGTACTTC,CASSEGTVAYGEQYF
TRBV7-7,TRBJ2-2,once,-,TGTGCCAGCAGCTTACAACGCGGCACCGGGGAGCTGTTTTTT,CASSLQRGTGELFF
TRBV5-4,TRBJ2-1,-,TRBD2,TGTGCCAGCAGATCCGGGACTAGCGGGGGCAATGAGCAGTTCTTC,CASRSGTSGGNEQFF
TRBV4-1,TRBJ2-7,-,TRBD1,TGCGCCAGCAGCCATCTTCTACTCCGGGACAGGGGGGACGAGCAGTACTTC,CASSHLLLRDRGDEQYF
TRBV5-5,TRBJ2-5,-,-,TGTGCCAGCAGTCCGGGAGGGACAGGGCAGGAGACCCAGTACTTC,CASSPGGTGQETQYF
TRBV28,TRBJ2-3,few,TRBD2,TGTGCCAGCAGTCAGCTAGCGGCTAGCACAGATACGCAGTATTTT,CASSQLAASTDTQYF
TRBV2,TRBJ2-5,-,TRBD2,TGTGCCAGCCAACCAGCGGGGGGGCGAGAGACCCAGTACTTC,CASQPAGGRETQYF
TRBV19,TRBJ1-1,-,-,TGTGCCAGTGGACCGGACAGCCTGAACACTGAAGCTTTCTTT,CASGPDSLNTEAFF
TRBV25-1,TRBJ1-6,-,TRBD1,TGTGCCAGCAGTGAATACGGGACAGGGCATACACCCCTCCACTTT,CASSEYGTGHTPLHF
TRBV6-5,TRBJ2-7,-,-,TGTGCCAGCAGTTACAGTAAGACAGGCCCATTTGTGCAGAGGTTC,CASSYSKTGPFVQRF
TRBV10-3,TRBJ1-2,-,-,-,CAISVPPEGYTF
TRBV25-1,TRBJ2-7,few,-,TGTGCAGGGGGGGACTTCTACGAGCAGTACTTC,CAGGDFYEQYF
TRBV5-1,TRBJ1-1,-,TRBD1,TGCGCCAGCAGCTACCGGACCGGACAGGGCTGGAACACTGAAGCTTTCTTT,CASSYRTGQGWNTEAFF
TRBV4-1,TRBJ1-5,-,TRBD1,TGCGCCAGCAGCCAAGGGGAGACAGGGTATCAGCCCCAGCATTTT,CASSQGETGYQPQHF
TRBV29-1,TRBJ2-7,-,-,TGCAGCGTCCTGCGGGCGAGAGTGGACGAGCAGTACTTC,CSVLRARVDEQYF
TRBV27,TRBJ2-5,-,TRBD1,TGTGCCAGCAGGAGGACAGGCCAAGAGACCCAGTACTTC,CASRRTGQETQYF
TRBV10-1,TRBJ1-1,-,TRBD1,TGCGCCAGCAGTGCACAGGGGGCACGAGGCACTGAAGCTTTCTTT,CASSAQGARGTEAFF
TRBV11-1,TRBJ1-2,-,TRBD1,TGTGCCAGCAGTCCGACAGGGAGTATTGACTATGGCTACACCTTC,CASSPTGSIDYGYTF
TRBV5-1,TRBJ2-1,few,-,TGCGCCAGCAGCTTGGGCCCGCCGGCGGGAAATGAGCAGTTCTTC,CASSLGPPAGNEQFF
TRBV4-1,TRBJ1-1,-,-,TGCGCCAGCAGCCGTCAGGGCCCCGGCACTGAAGCTTTCTTT,CASSRQGPGTEAFF
TRBV7-6,TRBJ2-4,-,TRBD2,TGTGCCAGCAGCTTGTCCCCGGGGGGACAAAACATTCAGTACTTC,CASSLSPGGQNIQYF
TRBV10-1,TRBJ1-5,-,-,TGCGCCAGCAGGTTTACGGGGGGAGAAGGAAATCAGCCCCAGCATTTT,CASRFTGGEGNQPQHF
TRBV18,TRBJ2-5,-,TRBD1,TGTGCCAGCTCCCGACAGGGCGGCCGAGAGGAGACCCAGTACTTC,CASSRQGGREETQYF
TRBV3-1/TRBV3-2,TRBJ2-7,-,TRBD1,TGTGCCAGCAGCCTCCGGGCGACAGGGCTCGGGATCGAGCAGTACTTC,CASSLRATGLGIEQYF
TRBV30,TRBJ1-6,-,-,TGTGCCTGGAGTCCCGGACTGAATTCACCCCTCCACTTT,CAWSPGLNSPLHF
TRBV12-5,TRBJ1-1,-,-,TGTGCTAGTGGTTTTGGCTGGGAAGCTTTCTTT,CASGFGWEAFF
TRBV6-5,TRBJ1-2,once,-,TGTGCCAGCAGTCCATTACAACGAACTAACTATGGCTACACCTTC,CASSPLQRTNYGYTF
TRBV18,TRBJ1-4,few,TRBD1,TGTGCCAGCTCACAAGACAGGGCCGGGACTAATGAAAAACTGTTTTTT,CASSQDRAGTNEKLFF
TRBV2,TRBJ2-5,-,TRBD1,TGTGCCAGCAGTGGGGACATCAGGGGGCCGGAGACCCAGTACTTC,CASSGDIRGPETQYF
TRBV19,TRBJ2-7,-,TRBD1,TGTGCCAGTAGCAACAGGGGGGCCTACGAGCAGTACTTC,CASSNRGAYEQYF
TRBV6-5,TRBJ1-1,-,-,TGTGCCAGCAGTTACAGATGGGGGCCGGACACTGAAGCTTTCTTT,CASSYRWGPDTEAFF
TRBV10-1,TRBJ2-1,few,TRBD1,TGCGCCAGCAGTGAGTCGGGACAGAGCTCCTACAATGAGCAGTTCTTC,CASSESGQSSYNEQFF
TRBV6-5,TRBJ1-1,-,-,TGTGCCAGCAGCAGACAGGAAGGCACTGAAGCTTTCTTT,CASSRQEGTEAFF
TRBV19,TRBJ2-5,few,TRBD1,TGTGCCAGTAGTCCATGGGGACAGGGGGGTGCAGAGACCCAGTACTTC,CASSPWGQGGAETQYF
TRBV3-1/TRBV3-2,TRBJ1-5,-,-,TGTGCCAGCAGCCAACAACAGGGCAATCAGCCCCAGCATTTT,CASSQQQGNQPQHF
TRBV5-1,TRBJ2-7,-,-,TGCGCCAGCAGCTTGGCCGGTTCCTACGAGCAGTACTTC,CASSLAGSYEQYF
TRBV18,TRBJ2-5,-,TRBD2,TGTGCCAGCTCATCCACCGGGACTAGCGGTGTGACCCAGTACTTC,CASSSTGTSGVTQYF
TRBV6-5,TRBJ1-1,-,-,TGTGCCAGCAGCAGAATTGAGAACACTGAAGCTTTCTTT,CASSRIENTEAFF
TRBV5-5,TRBJ1-2,few,TRBD1,TGTGCCAGCAGCTTAAACCAGGGGGACTATGGCTACACCTTC,CASSLNQGDYGYTF
TRBV19,TRBJ2-3,many,TRBD2,TGTGCCAGTAGTATTTCTAGCGGGGGGATGCCAGATACGCAGTATTTT,CASSISSGGMPDTQYF
TRBV5-5,TRBJ2-5,-,TRBD1,TGTGCCAGCAGCTTGGTTAGGGGACAGGGAAAAGAGACCCAGTACTTC,CASSLVRGQGKETQYF
TRBV2,TRBJ1-2,-,-,TGTGCCAGCAGGTACAGGGATGGCTACACCTTC,CASRYRDGYTF
TRBV24-1,TRBJ2-7,-,-,TGTGCCACCAGTACAGGGACACCACCCTACGAGCAGTACTTC,CATSTGTPPYEQYF
TRBV19,TRBJ1-2,-,-,TGTGCCAGTAGTATCAACACCGTTAACTATGGCTACACCTTC,CASSINTVNYGYTF
TRBV28,TRBJ1-1,-,-,TGTGCCAGCAGTTTGACAGCGAACACTGAAGCTTTCTTT,CASSLTANTEAFF
TRBV12-3/TRBV12-4,TRBJ2-4,few,-,TGTGCCAGCAGTTCCGACTCACGTATTCAGTACTTC,CASSSDSRIQYF